This T cell receptor (beta chain) was retrieved from a study of cytomegalovirus exposure and HLA in healthy donors. Overall study: Previous work identified 95 million to 140 million unique TCR beta sequences from about 200 million T cells.

For this clone: What it binds is unknown.

PCR involved 60 Vbeta and 13 Jbeta primers. The assay was immunoSEQ multiplex PCR, and TCRdb's table has in-frame clones only and misses some. The sample records roughly 150,000 clones, just over 75% being singletons. The study, taken as a whole, reports: Analysis was carried out at a later point, and it linked a missense DCLRE1C variant to TCR beta V- and J-gene trimming.

This sequence originates from a woman in her 40s in good health and CMV-seronegative. The sequencing sample was made of PBMCs.

The CDR3 is CATRGRETQYF. The CDR3 nucleotides are TGTGCCACGAGGGGGAGAGAGACCCAGTACTTC. The chain uses TRBV6-5 and TRBJ2-5; weak D call: TRBD1 (6 bases). From germline, CDR1 is MNHEY and CDR2 SVGAGI. With 10 bases removed from V and 4 bases from J, the gap between germline ends came to 10 bases. This CDR3 comprises 11 residues.